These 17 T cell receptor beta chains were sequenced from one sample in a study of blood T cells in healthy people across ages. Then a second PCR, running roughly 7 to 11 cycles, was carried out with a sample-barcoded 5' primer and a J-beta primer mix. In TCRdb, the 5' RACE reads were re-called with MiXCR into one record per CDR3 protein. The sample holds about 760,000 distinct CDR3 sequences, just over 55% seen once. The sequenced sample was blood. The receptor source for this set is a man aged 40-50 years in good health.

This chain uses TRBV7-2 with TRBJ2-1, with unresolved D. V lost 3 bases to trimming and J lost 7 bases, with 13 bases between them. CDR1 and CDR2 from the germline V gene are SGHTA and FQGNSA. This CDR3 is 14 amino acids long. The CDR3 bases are TGTGCCAGCAGCTTCCGGCCGGGTGGTAATGAGCAGTTCTTC. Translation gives CASSFRPGGNEQFF.

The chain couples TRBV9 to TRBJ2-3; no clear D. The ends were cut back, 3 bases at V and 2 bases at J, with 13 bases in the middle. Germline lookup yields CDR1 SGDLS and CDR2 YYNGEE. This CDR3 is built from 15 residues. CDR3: CASSESPRPTDTQYF. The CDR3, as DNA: TGTGCCAGCAGCGAGAGCCCTCGGCCCACAGATACGCAGTATTTT. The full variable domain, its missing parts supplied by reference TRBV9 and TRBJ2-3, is DSGVTQTPKHLITATGQRVTLRCSPRSGDLSVYWYQQSLDQGLQFLIQYYNGEERAKGNILERFSAQQFPDLHSELNLSSLELGDSALYFCASSESPRPTDTQYFGPGTRLTVL.

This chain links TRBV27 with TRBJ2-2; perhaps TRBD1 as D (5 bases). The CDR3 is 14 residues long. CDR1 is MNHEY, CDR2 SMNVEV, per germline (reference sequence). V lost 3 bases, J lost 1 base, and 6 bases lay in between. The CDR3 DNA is TGTGCCAGCAGTTTTGACAGGAACACCGGGGAGCTGTTTTTT. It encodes CASSFDRNTGELFF.

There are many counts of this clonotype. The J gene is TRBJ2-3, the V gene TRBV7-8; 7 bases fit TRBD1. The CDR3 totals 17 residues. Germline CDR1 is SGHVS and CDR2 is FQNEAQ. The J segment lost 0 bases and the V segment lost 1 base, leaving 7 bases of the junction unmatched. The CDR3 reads CASSLDTGETSTDTQYF. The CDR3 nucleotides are TGTGCCAGCAGCTTAGACACAGGGGAGACTAGCACAGATACGCAGTATTTT.

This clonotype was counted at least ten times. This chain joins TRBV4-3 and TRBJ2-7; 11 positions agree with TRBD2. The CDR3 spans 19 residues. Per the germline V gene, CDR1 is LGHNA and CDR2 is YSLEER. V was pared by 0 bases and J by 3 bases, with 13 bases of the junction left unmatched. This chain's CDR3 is CASSQDQVGGLAVRYEQYF. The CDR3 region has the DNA TGCGCCAGCAGCCAAGATCAAGTAGGGGGACTAGCGGTCCGCTACGAGCAGTACTTC.

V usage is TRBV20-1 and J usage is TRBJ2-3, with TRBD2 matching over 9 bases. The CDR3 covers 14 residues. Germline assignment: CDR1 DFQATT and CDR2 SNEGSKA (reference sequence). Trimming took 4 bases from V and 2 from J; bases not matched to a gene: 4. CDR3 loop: CSATLAGYTDTQYF. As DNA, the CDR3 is TGCAGTGCTACCCTAGCGGGGTACACAGATACGCAGTATTTT.

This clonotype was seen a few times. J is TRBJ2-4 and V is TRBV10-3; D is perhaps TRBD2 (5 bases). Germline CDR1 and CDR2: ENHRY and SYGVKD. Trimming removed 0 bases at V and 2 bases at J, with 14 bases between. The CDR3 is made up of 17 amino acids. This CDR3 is CAISESSGSGTKNIQYF. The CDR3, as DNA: TGTGCCATCAGTGAGTCGTCGGGGTCGGGGACCAAAAACATTCAGTACTTC.

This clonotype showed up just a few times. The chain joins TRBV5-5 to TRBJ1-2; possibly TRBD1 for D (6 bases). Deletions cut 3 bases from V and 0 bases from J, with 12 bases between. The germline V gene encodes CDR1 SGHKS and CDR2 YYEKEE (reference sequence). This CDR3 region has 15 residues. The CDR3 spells CASSSRDIPNYGYTF. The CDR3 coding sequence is TGTGCCAGCAGCTCCCGGGACATACCTAACTATGGCTACACCTTC.

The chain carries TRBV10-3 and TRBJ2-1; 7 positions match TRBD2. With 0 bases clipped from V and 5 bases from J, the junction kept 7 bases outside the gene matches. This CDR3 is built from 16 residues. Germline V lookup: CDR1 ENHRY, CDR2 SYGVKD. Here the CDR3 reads CAISESWLADNNEQFF. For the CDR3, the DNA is TGTGCCATCAGTGAGTCATGGCTAGCGGATAACAATGAGCAGTTCTTC.

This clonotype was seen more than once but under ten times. The CDR3 region is CASSSPGVAEYNEQFF. The CDR3 DNA follows: TGTGCCAGCAGCTCCCCAGGAGTAGCGGAGTACAATGAGCAGTTCTTC. This chain joins TRBV7-2 and TRBJ2-1, with TRBD2 as a possible D gene (6 bases). The germline CDR1 and CDR2 sequences are SGHTA and FQGNSA. The V end was cut by 4 bases, the J end by 4 bases, with 17 bases between. The length of the CDR3 is 16 residues.

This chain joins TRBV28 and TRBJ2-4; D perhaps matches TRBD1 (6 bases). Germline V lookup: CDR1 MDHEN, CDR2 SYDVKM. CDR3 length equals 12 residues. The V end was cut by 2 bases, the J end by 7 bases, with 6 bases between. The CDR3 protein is CASSLQGNIQYF. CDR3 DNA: TGTGCCAGCAGTTTACAGGGGAACATTCAGTACTTC. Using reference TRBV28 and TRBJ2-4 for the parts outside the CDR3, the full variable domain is DVKVTQSSRYLVKRTGEKVFLECVQDMDHENMFWYRQDPGLGLRLIYFSYDVKMKEKGDIPEGYSVSREKKERFSLILESASTNQTSMYLCASSLQGNIQYFGAGTRLSVL.

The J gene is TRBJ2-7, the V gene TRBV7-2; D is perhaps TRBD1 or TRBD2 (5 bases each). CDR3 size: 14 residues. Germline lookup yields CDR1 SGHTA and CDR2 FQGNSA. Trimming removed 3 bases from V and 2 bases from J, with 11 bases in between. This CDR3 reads CASSFLGVPYEQYF. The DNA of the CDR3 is TGTGCCAGCAGCTTTCTGGGGGTCCCCTACGAGCAGTACTTC.

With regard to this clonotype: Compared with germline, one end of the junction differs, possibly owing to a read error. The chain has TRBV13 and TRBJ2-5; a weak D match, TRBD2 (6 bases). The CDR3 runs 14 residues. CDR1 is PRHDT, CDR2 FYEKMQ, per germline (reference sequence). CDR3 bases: TGTGCCAGCAGCTTTGGGCGGGGAGGAGAGCCCCAGTACTTC. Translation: CASSFGRGGEPQYF.

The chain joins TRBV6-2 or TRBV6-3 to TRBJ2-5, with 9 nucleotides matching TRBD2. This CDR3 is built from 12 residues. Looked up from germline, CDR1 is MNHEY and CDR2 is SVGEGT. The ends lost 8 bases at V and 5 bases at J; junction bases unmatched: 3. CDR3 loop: CASSGLAETQYF. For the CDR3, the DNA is TGTGCCAGCTCCGGACTAGCGGAGACCCAGTACTTC.

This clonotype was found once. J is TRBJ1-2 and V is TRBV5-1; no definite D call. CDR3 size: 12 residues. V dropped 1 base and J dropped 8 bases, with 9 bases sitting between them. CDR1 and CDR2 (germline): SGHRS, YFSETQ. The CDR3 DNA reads TGCGCCAGCAGCTTGTCCACGGGGGGCTACACCTTC. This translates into CASSLSTGGYTF.

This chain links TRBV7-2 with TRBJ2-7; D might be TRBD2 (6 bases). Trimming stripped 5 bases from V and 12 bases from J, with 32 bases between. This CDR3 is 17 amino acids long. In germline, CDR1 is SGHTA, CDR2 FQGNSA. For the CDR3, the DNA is TGTGCCAGCAGCCTAACTTCGACCCGCGGGATACAAGAGACCCGGTACTTC. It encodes CASSLTSTRGIQETRYF.

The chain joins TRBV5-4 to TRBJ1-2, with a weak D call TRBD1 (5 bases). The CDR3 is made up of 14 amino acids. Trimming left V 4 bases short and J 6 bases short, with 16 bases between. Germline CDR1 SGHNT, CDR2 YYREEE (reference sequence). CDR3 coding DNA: TGTGCCAGCAGCCACGGACCAGGGTTGGATGGCTACACCTTC. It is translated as CASSHGPGLDGYTF.